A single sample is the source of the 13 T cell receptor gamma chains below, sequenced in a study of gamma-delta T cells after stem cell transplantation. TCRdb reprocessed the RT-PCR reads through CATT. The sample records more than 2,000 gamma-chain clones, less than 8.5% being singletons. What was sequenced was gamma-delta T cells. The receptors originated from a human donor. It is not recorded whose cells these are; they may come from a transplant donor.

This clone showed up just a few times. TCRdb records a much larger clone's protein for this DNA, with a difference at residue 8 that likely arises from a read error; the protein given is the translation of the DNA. CDR3 sequence (DNA): TGTGCCTTGTGGGAGGTAGAGATGGGCAAAAAAATCAAGGTATTT. Translation gives CALWEVEMGKKIKVF. This chain connects TRGV9 to TRGJP. This CDR3 contains 15 residues. Germline V gene data show CDR1 as GITISATS and CDR2 as ISYDGTV (reference sequence).

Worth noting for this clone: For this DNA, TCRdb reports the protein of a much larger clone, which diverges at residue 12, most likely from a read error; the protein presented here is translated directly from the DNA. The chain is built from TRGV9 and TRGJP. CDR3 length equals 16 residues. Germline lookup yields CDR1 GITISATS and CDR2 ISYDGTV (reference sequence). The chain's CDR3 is CALWEVSELGKTIKVF. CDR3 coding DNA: TGTGCCTTGTGGGAGGTGTCAGAGTTGGGCAAAACAATCAAGGTATTT.

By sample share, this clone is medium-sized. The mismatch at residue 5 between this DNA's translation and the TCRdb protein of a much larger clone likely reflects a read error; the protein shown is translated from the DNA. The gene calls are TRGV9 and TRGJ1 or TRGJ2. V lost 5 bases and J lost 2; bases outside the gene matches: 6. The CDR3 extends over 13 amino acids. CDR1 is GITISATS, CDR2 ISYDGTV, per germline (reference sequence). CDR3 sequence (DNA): TGTGCCTTGTGGGGGCCCTATTATTATAAGAAACTCTTT. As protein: CALWGPYYYKKLF.

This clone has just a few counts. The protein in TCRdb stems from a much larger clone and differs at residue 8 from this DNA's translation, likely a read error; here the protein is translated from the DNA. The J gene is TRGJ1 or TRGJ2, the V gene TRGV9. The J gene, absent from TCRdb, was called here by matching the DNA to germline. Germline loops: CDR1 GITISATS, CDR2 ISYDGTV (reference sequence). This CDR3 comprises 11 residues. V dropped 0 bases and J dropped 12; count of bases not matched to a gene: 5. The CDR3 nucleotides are TGTGCCTTGTGGGAGGTGCATGGGAAACTCTTT. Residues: CALWEVHGKLF.

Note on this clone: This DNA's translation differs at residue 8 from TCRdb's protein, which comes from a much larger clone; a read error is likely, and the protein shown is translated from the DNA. In DNA, the CDR3 is TGTGCCTTGTGGCAAGAGTTGGACAAAAAAATCAAGGTATTT. Protein sequence: CALWQELDKKIKVF. The chain has TRGV9 and TRGJP. The J gene is not listed in TCRdb, so it was assigned here from a DNA match to germline. CDR3 size: 14 residues. From germline, CDR1 is GITISATS and CDR2 ISYDGTV (reference sequence).

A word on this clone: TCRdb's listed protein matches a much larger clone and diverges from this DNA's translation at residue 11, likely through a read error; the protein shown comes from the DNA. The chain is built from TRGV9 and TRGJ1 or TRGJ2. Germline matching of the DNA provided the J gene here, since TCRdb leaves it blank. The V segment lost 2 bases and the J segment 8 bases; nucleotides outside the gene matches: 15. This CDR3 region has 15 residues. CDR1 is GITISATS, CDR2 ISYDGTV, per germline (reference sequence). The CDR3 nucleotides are TGTGCCTTGTGGGAGGCCGAAGGGTCCTATGATAAGAAACTCTTT. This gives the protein CALWEAEGSYDKKLF.

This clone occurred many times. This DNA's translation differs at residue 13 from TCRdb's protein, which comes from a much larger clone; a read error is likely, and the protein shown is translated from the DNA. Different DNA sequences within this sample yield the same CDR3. The CDR3 spells CALWEVRELGKKNKVF. The CDR3 DNA sequence: TGTGCCTTGTGGGAGGTGCGGGAGTTGGGCAAAAAAAACAAGGTATTT. The gene calls are TRGV9 and TRGJP. TCRdb does not report a J gene; here it was assigned by matching the DNA to germline references. The CDR3 runs to 16 residues. Germline V gene data show CDR1 as GITISATS and CDR2 as ISYDGTV (reference sequence).

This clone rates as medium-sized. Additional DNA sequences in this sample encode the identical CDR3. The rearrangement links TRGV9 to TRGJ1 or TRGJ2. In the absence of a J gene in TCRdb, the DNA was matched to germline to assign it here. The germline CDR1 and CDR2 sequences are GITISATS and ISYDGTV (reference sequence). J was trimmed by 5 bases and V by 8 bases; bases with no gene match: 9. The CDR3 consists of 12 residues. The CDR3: CALLDTNYKKLF. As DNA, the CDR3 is TGTGCCTTGTTGGATACTAATTATAAGAAACTCTTT.

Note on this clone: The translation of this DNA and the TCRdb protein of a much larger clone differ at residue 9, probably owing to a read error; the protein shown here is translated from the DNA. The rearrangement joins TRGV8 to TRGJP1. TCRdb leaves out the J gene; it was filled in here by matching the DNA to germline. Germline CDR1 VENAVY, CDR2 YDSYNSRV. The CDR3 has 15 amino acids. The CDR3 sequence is CATWDWNTNGWFKIF. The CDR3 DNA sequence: TGTGCCACCTGGGATTGGAATACCAATGGTTGGTTCAAGATATTT.

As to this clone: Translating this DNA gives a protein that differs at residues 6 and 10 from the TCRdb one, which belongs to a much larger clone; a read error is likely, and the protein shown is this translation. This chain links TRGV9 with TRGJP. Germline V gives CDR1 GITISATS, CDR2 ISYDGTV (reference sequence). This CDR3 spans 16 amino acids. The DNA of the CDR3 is TGTGCCTTGTGGGAGTTGCAAGAGTTGAGCAAAAAAATCAAGGTATTT. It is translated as CALWELQELSKKIKVF.

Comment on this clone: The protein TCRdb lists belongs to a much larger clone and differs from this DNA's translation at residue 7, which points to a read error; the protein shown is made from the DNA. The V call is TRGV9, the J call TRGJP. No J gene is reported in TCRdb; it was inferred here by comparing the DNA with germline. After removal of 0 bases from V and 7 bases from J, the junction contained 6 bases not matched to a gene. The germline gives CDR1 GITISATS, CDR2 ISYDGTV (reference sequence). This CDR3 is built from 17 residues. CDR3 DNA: TGTGCCTTGTGGGAGGTGTACCGGGAGTTGGGCAAAAAAATCAAGGTATTT. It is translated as CALWEVYRELGKKIKVF.

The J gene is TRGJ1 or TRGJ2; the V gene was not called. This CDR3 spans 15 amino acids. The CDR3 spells CALWDVFNYHYNHLF. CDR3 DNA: TGTGCCTTGTGGGATGTTTTCAATTATCATTATAATCACCTCTTT.

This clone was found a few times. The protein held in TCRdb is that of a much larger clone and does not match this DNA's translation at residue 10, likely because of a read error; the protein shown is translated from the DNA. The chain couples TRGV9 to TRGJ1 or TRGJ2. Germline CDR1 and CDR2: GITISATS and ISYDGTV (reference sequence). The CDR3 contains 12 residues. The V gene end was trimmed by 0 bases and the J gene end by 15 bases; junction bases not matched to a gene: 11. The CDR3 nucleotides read TGTGCCTTGTGGGAGGTGCGGTATAAGCCACTCTTT. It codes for CALWEVRYKPLF.